The 8 T cell receptor beta chains below come from one sample, sequenced in a study of blood T cell repertoires in COVID-19. Clones were sequenced by immunoSEQ multiplex PCR, and TCRdb holds only the in-frame ones, with some missing. Among around 60,000 clones, roughly 71% were seen once, and the ten largest hold roughly 28%. The sample comprised peripheral blood. All receptors come from a woman older than 75 with acute or convalescent COVID-19.

The V and J genes are TRBV24-1 and TRBJ1-2; 7 nucleotides align to TRBD1. In germline, CDR1 is KGHDR, CDR2 SFDVKD. The junction had 7 bases not matched to a gene; V was cut back by 11 bases and J by 5 bases. There are 12 residues in the CDR3. DNA for the CDR3: TGTGCCATAGGACAGGCGGAGTATGGCTACACCTTC. Translated, it gives CAIGQAEYGYTF.

The rearrangement joins TRBV11-2 to TRBJ2-1; 8 bases agree with TRBD2. The CDR3 runs to 16 residues. V lost 1 base and J lost 8; bases outside the gene matches: 10. Looked up from germline, CDR1 is SGHAT and CDR2 is FQNNGV. The CDR3 protein is CASSLGVGTSAYEQFF. CDR3 in DNA: TGTGCCAGCAGCTTAGGAGTCGGGACTAGTGCCTATGAGCAGTTCTTC.

The J gene is TRBJ2-1, the V gene TRBV29-1; 9 positions match TRBD2. The CDR3 runs 16 residues. V gave up 5 bases and J gave up 6 bases; unmatched junction bases: 14. CDR1 is SQVTM and CDR2 is ANQGSEA in the germline V gene. The CDR3 DNA reads as TGCAGCGTTACTGGACTAGCGCAAAACCGAGGCAATGAGCAGTTCTTC. Protein sequence: CSVTGLAQNRGNEQFF.

This chain connects TRBV18 to TRBJ2-5; D gene unclear. This CDR3 is built from 13 residues. V gave up 4 bases and J gave up 3 bases, with 9 bases separating them. The germline V gene encodes CDR1 KGHSH and CDR2 LQKENI. CDR3 in amino acids: CASSRQNKETQYF. The CDR3 bases are TGTGCCAGCTCACGCCAGAATAAAGAGACCCAGTACTTC.

This chain uses TRBV19 with TRBJ2-7; no reliable D call. V dropped 6 bases and J dropped 1 base, with 13 bases sitting between them. In germline, CDR1 is LNHDA, CDR2 SQIVND (reference sequence). The CDR3 is made up of 14 amino acids. The CDR3 coding sequence is TGTGCCAGTAGCACCCGGGTTGCTTCCTACGAGCAGTACTTC. Its protein product is CASSTRVASYEQYF.

This chain joins TRBV29-1 and TRBJ2-1; the D gene is possibly TRBD2 (7 bases). The germline V and J ends were trimmed by 7 bases and 10 bases, with 20 bases remaining between them. In germline, CDR1 is SQVTM, CDR2 ANQGSEA. This CDR3 comprises 13 residues. The CDR3 loop is CSARMGGPKEQFF. The CDR3 coding sequence is TGCAGCGCTCGGATGGGGGGGCCGAAAGAGCAGTTCTTC.

The chain employs TRBV5-1 and TRBJ1-4, with TRBD1 matching 10 bases. The germline CDR1 and CDR2 sequences are SGHRS and YFSETQ. This CDR3 spans 15 amino acids. V was clipped by 2 bases and J by 7 bases; unmatched bases: 5. CDR3: CASSFTGTGVEKLFF. The CDR3 coding sequence is TGCGCCAGCAGCTTTACCGGGACAGGGGTTGAAAAACTGTTTTTT.

The rearrangement joins TRBV30 to TRBJ1-2; D not resolved. The CDR3 runs 13 residues. V lost 0 bases to trimming and J lost 7 bases, with 12 bases between them. Germline CDR1 GTSNPN, CDR2 SVGIG (reference sequence). The DNA for the CDR3 is TGTGCCTGGAGTGTACAGCGGTTGACTGGCTACACCTTC. It yields the protein CAWSVQRLTGYTF.